The rows below give T cell receptor beta chains drawn from one sample of a study of tumor and adjacent non-tumor tissue in lung cancer. Via MiXCR, TCRdb re-called the multiplex PCR reads, giving one row per CDR3 protein. Found here are 100,000 or so distinct CDR3 sequences, 65% of them singletons; the top ten hold about 19%. Sequencing was performed on distant non-tumor lung tissue. The receptors were sampled from a man aged 25-45 years with non-small cell lung cancer. Both conserved end residues are part of each CDR3. D genes are given only for firm matches. Some rows mark clone size as missing; the rest say once, few, many or name a class of expanded clone.

J: TRBJ2-7; V: TRBV20-1; size: .; D: .; DNA: TGCAGTGCTGGAGGGGGTGGCCAAACCTCCTACGAGCAGTACTTC; CDR3: CSAGGGGQTSYEQYF
J: TRBJ2-2; V: TRBV7-8; size: .; D: TRBD2; DNA: TGTGCCAGCAGACTAGCGACGAACACCGGGGAGCTGGTTTTT; CDR3: CASRLATNTGELVF
J: TRBJ1-3; V: TRBV6-6; size: many; D: TRBD1; DNA: TGTGCCAGCAGCAACAGGGGTGCTGGAAACACCATATATTTT; CDR3: CASSNRGAGNTIYF
J: TRBJ2-1; V: TRBV7-9; size: few; D: TRBD2; DNA: TGTGCCAGCAGCTTAGACGTAGTCGAGCGGGGGCGATTCTACAATGAGCAGTTCTTC; CDR3: CASSLDVVERGRFYNEQFF
J: TRBJ1-6; V: TRBV11-3; size: .; D: .; DNA: TGTGCCAGCAGCCGACCCCTAAGGGTTTCACCCCTCCACTTT; CDR3: CASSRPLRVSPLHF
J: TRBJ2-1; V: TRBV4-1; size: .; D: TRBD2; DNA: TGCGCCAGCACCCGTTTTCTAGCGGGCATAGTTCAATACAATGAGCAGTTCTTC; CDR3: CASTRFLAGIVQYNEQFF
J: TRBJ2-7; V: TRBV4-1; size: medium-sized; D: TRBD1; DNA: TGCGCCAGCAGCCAGGGACCTACAGGGGGGACCTACGAGCAGTACTTC; CDR3: CASSQGPTGGTYEQYF
J: TRBJ2-7; V: TRBV11-2; size: .; D: .; DNA: TGTGCCAGCAGCCATACGTACGGGGGCTACAAGCAGTACTTC; CDR3: CASSHTYGGYKQYF
J: TRBJ1-3; V: TRBV20-1; size: many; D: .; DNA: TGCAGTGCTAGAGAGGCGAGCTCTGGAAACACCATATATTTT; CDR3: CSAREASSGNTIYF
J: TRBJ2-2; V: TRBV11-2; size: .; D: .; DNA: TGTGCCAGCAGCAGAACGGAGCTGAAGACCGGGGAGCTGTTTTTT; CDR3: CASSRTELKTGELFF
J: TRBJ2-4; V: TRBV7-8; size: .; D: .; DNA: TGTGCCAGCAGCTCGATCGGGTGGGGGTCCGAAAACATTCAGTACTTC; CDR3: CASSSIGWGSENIQYF
J: TRBJ2-6; V: TRBV19; size: .; D: TRBD2; DNA: TGTGCCAGTACGGGGACTAACCCTGGGGCCAACGTCCTGACTTTC; CDR3: CASTGTNPGANVLTF
J: TRBJ2-6; V: TRBV11-3; size: many; D: .; DNA: TGTGCCAGCAGCTTAGGGGCGGCCGGGGCCAACGTCCTGACTTTC; CDR3: CASSLGAAGANVLTF
J: TRBJ2-3; V: TRBV10-1; size: once; D: .; DNA: TGCGCCAGCAGTGAGTCGGTCGTGTCAGGTTCGCAGTATTTT; CDR3: CASSESVVSGSQYF
J: TRBJ2-1; V: TRBV5-8; size: few; D: TRBD1; DNA: TGTGCCAGCAGCAAACTGACAGGGGGCCAGCAGTTCTTC; CDR3: CASSKLTGGQQFF
J: TRBJ1-3; V: TRBV29-1; size: .; D: .; DNA: TGCAGCATTGCGAGGGTTCCCTTTGGAAACACCATATATTTT; CDR3: CSIARVPFGNTIYF
J: TRBJ2-2; V: TRBV12-3/TRBV12-4; size: many; D: TRBD2; DNA: TGTGCCAGCAGGGGACTAGCGGGAGACGTACGGGAGCTGTTTTTT; CDR3: CASRGLAGDVRELFF
J: TRBJ2-2; V: TRBV7-3; size: many; D: .; DNA: TGTGCCAGCAGCAGTCTCGGGTCGAACACCGGGGAGCTGTTTTTT; CDR3: CASSSLGSNTGELFF
J: TRBJ2-7; V: TRBV7-9; size: few; D: .; DNA: TGTGCCAGCAGCTTAGACGGAGTCACCTACGAGCAGTACTTC; CDR3: CASSLDGVTYEQYF
J: TRBJ2-1; V: TRBV4-3; size: .; D: .; DNA: TGCGCCAGCAGCCAAGATGGGGCTGGGCGCGAATACAATGAGCAGTTCTTC; CDR3: CASSQDGAGREYNEQFF
J: TRBJ2-7; V: TRBV11-2; size: .; D: TRBD2; DNA: TGTGCCAGCAGTCTGGGACTAACCTCCTACGAGCAGTACTTC; CDR3: CASSLGLTSYEQYF
J: TRBJ2-2; V: TRBV7-3; size: .; D: .; DNA: TGTACCAGCAGCCGGACCCGCGACACCGGGGAGCTGTTTTTT; CDR3: CTSSRTRDTGELFF
J: TRBJ1-1; V: TRBV29-1; size: .; D: .; DNA: TGCAAGGTTGAAGAGGATGCCGGAGCTGAAACTTTCTTT; CDR3: CKVEEDAGAETFF
J: TRBJ1-2; V: TRBV20-1; size: many; D: TRBD1; DNA: TGCAGTACGGGACAGGGATACTATGGCTACACCTTC; CDR3: CSTGQGYYGYTF
J: TRBJ2-3; V: TRBV5-1; size: .; D: .; DNA: TGCGTCAGCAGCTTTATACCGGAGAACACAGATACGCACTATTTT; CDR3: CVSSFIPENTDTHYF
J: TRBJ2-5; V: TRBV4-2; size: .; D: .; DNA: TGTGCCAGTAACCAAGATTCCCAGGGAGGAGAGACCCAATACTTC; CDR3: CASNQDSQGGETQYF
J: TRBJ2-1; V: TRBV11-2; size: .; D: .; DNA: TGTGCCAGCAGCCCTCGAGGTAGTGGGATAGGGTACAATGAGCAGTTCTTC; CDR3: CASSPRGSGIGYNEQFF
J: TRBJ1-5; V: TRBV12-3/TRBV12-4; size: few; D: .; DNA: TGTACCAGCAGTCCAGGACTTTACAATCAGCCTCAGCATTTT; CDR3: CTSSPGLYNQPQHF